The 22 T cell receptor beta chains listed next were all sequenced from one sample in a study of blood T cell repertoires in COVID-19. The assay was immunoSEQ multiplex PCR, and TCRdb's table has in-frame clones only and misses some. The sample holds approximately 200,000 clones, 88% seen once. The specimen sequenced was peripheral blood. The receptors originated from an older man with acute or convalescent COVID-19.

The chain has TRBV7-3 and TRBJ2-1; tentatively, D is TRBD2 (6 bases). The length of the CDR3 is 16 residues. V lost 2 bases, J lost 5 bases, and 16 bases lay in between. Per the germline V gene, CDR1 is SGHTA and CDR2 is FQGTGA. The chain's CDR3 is CASSLDGGGAHNEQFF. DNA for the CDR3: TGTGCCAGCAGCTTAGACGGGGGAGGTGCCCACAATGAGCAGTTCTTC.

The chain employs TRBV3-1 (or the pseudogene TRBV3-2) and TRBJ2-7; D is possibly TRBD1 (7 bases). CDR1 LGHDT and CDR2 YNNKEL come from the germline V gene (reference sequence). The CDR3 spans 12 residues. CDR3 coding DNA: TGTGCAACGGGGGACAGCCAATACGAGCAGTACTTC. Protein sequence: CATGDSQYEQYF.

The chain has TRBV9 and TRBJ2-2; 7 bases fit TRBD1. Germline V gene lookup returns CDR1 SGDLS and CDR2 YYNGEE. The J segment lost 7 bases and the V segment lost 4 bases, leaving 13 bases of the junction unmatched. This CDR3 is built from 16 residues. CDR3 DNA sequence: TGTGCCAGCAGCCCTCGGACAGGACCCTCACTCGGGGAGCTGTTTTTT. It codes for CASSPRTGPSLGELFF.

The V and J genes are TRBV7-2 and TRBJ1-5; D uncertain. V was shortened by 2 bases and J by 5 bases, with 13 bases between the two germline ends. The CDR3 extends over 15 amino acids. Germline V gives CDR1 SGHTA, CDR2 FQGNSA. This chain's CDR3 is CASSLSGRKDQPQHF. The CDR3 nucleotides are TGTGCCAGCAGCTTATCCGGCAGGAAGGATCAGCCCCAGCATTTT.

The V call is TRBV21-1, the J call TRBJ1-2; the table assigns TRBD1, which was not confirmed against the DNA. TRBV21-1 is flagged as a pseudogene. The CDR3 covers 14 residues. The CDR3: CASSKEWQGCGYTF. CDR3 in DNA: TGTGCCAGCAGCAAAGAGTGGCAGGGATGCGGCTACACCTTC.

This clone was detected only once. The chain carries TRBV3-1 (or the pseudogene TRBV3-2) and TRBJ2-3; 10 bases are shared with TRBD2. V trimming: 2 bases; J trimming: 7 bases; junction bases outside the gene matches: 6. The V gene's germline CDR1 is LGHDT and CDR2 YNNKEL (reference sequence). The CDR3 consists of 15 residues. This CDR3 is CASSQPSGSTNTQYF. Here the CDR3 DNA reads TGTGCCAGCAGCCAACCTAGCGGGAGCACCAATACGCAGTATTTT.

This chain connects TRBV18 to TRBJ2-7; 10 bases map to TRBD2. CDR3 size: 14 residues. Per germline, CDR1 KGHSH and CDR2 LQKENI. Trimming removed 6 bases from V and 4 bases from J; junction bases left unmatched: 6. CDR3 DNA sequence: TGTGCCAGCTCCGCAACTAGCGGGATTTACGAGCAGTACTTC. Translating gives CASSATSGIYEQYF.

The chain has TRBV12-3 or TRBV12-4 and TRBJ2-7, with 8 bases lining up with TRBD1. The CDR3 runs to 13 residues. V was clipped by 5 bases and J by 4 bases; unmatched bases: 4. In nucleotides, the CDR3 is TGTGCCAGCAGTCCGGACAGGGTGTACGAGCAGTACTTC. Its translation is CASSPDRVYEQYF.

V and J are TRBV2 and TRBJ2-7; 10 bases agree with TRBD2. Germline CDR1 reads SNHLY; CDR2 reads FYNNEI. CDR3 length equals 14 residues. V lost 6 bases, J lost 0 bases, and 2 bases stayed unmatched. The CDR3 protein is CASRGLASSYEQYF. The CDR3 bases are TGTGCCAGCAGGGGACTAGCGAGCTCCTACGAGCAGTACTTC.

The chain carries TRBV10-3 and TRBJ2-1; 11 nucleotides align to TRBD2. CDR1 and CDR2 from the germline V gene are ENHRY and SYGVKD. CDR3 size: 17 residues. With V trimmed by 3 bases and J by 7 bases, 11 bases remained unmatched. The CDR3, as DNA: TGTGCCATCAGTGAATCCGATGGGCTAGCGGGAGGTAATGAGCAGTTCTTC. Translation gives CAISESDGLAGGNEQFF.

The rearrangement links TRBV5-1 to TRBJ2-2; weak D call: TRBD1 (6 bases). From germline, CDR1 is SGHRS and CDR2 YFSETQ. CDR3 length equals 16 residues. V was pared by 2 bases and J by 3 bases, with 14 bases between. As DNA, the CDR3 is TGCGCCAGCAGCTTTGGGGACAACCCTTACACCGGGGAGCTGTTTTTT. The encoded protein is CASSFGDNPYTGELFF.

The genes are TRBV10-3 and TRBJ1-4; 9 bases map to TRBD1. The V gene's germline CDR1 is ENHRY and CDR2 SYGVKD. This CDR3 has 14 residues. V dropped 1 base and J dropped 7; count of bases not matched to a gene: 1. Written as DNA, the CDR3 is TGTGCCATCAGTGAGTTACAGGGGGCTGAAAAACTGTTTTTT. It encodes CAISELQGAEKLFF.

CDR3: CASSLVGHNTGELFF. CDR3 nucleotide sequence: TGTGCCAGCAGCTTAGTGGGACATAACACCGGGGAGCTGTTTTTT. The chain is built from TRBV7-2 and TRBJ2-2; D is possibly TRBD1 (6 bases). This CDR3 contains 15 residues. In germline, CDR1 is SGHTA, CDR2 FQGNSA. V was clipped by 1 base and J by 2 bases, with 8 bases between them. The complete variable domain, with remaining parts taken from reference TRBV7-2 and TRBJ2-2, reads GAGVSQSPSNKVTEKGKDVELRCDPISGHTALYWYRQSLGQGLEFLIYFQGNSAPDKSGLPSDRFSAERTGGSVSTLTIQRTQQEDSAVYLCASSLVGHNTGELFFGEGSRLTVL.

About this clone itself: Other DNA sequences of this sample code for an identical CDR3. CDR3 residues: CASSLLYGYTF. In DNA, the CDR3 is TGTGCCAGCAGCTTATTATATGGCTACACCTTC. J is TRBJ1-2 and V is TRBV12-3 or TRBV12-4, with D uncertain. This CDR3 region has 11 residues. V dropped 6 bases and J dropped 5 bases, with 7 bases sitting between them.

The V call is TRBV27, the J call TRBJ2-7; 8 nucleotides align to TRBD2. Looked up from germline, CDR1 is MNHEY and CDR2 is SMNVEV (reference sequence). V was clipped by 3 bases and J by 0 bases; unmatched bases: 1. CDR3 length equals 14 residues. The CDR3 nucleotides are TGTGCCAGCAGTTTGACTAGCGACTCCTACGAGCAGTACTTC. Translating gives CASSLTSDSYEQYF.

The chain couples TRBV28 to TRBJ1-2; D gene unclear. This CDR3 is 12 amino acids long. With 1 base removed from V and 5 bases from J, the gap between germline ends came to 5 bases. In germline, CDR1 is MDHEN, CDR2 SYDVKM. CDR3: CASSLSSYGYTF. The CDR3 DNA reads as TGTGCCAGCAGTTTATCCAGTTATGGCTACACCTTC.

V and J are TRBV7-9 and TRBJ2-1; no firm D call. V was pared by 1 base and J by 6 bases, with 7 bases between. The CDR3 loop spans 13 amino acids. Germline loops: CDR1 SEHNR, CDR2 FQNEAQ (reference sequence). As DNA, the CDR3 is TGTGCCAGCAGCTTAGATTGGCTCAATGAGCAGTTCTTC. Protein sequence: CASSLDWLNEQFF.

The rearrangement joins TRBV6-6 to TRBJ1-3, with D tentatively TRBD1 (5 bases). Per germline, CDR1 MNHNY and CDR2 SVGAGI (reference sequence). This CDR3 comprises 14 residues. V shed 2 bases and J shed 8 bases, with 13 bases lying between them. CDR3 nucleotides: TGTGCCAGCAGTTACGCCGACAGCCAGGACACCATATATTTT. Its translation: CASSYADSQDTIYF.

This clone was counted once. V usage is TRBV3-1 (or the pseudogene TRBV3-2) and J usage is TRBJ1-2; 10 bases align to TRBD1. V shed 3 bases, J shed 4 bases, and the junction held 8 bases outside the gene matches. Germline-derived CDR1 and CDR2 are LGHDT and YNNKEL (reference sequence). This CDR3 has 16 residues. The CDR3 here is CASSQPGQGGGYGYTF. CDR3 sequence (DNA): TGTGCCAGCAGCCAGCCCGGACAGGGGGGAGGCTATGGCTACACCTTC.

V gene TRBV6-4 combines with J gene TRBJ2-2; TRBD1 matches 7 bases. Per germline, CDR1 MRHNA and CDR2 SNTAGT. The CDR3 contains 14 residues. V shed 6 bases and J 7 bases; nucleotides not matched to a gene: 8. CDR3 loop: CASSRTQGIGELFF. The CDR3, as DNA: TGTGCCAGCAGCCGCACACAGGGGATCGGGGAGCTGTTTTTT.

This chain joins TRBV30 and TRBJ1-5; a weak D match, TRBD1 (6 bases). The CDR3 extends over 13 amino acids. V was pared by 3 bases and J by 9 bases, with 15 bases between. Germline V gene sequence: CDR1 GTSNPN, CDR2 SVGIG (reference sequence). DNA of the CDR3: TGTGCCTGGAGCCGTGGGTCACAGGGGCCCCAGCATTTT. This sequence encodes CAWSRGSQGPQHF.

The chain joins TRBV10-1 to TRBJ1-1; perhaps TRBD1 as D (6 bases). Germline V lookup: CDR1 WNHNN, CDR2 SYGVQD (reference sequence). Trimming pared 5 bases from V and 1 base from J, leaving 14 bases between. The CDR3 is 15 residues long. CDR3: CASSCRGLRNTEAFF. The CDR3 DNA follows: TGCGCCAGCAGTTGCAGGGGTTTGCGGAACACTGAAGCTTTCTTT.